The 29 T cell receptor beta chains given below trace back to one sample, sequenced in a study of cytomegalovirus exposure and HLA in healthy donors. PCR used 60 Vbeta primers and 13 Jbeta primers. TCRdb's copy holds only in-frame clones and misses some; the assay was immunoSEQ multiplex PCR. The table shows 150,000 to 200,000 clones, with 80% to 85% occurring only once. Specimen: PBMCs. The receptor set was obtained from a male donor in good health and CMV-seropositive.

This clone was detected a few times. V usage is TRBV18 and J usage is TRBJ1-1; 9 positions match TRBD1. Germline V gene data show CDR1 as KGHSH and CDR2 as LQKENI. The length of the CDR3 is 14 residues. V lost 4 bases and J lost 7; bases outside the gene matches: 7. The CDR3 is CASSQADRGVEAFF. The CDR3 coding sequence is TGTGCCAGCTCACAAGCAGACAGGGGGGTTGAAGCTTTCTTT.

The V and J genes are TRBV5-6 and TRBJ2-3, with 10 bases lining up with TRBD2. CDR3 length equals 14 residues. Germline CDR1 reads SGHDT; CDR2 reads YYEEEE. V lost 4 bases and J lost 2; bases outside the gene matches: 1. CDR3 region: CASSLAGATDTQYF. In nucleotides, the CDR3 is TGTGCCAGCAGCCTAGCGGGAGCCACAGATACGCAGTATTTT.

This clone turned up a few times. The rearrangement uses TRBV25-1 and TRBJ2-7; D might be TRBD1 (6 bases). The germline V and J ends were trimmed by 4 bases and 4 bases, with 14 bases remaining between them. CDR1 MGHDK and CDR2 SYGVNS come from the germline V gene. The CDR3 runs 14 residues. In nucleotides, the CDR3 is TGTGCCAGCAGTGGGTACAGGGACCGTTACGAGCAGTACTTC. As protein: CASSGYRDRYEQYF.

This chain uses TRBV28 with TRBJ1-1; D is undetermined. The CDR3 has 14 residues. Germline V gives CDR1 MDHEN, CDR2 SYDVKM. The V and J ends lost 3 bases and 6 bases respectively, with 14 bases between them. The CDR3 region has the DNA TGTGCCAGCAGTTTTTCTGCGAGGGTATCTGAAGCTTTCTTT. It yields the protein CASSFSARVSEAFF.

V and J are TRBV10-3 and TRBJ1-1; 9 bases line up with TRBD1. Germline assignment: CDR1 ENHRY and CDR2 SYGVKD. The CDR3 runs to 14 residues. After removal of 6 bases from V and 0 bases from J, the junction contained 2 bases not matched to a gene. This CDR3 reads CAIRRQGVNTEAFF. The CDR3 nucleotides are TGTGCCATCAGAAGACAGGGGGTGAACACTGAAGCTTTCTTT.

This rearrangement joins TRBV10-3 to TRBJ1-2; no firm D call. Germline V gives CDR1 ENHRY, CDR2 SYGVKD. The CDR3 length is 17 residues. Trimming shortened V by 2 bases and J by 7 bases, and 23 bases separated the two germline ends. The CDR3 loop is CAISEGSTTIKGGGYTF. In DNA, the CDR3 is TGTGCCATCAGTGAGGGCAGCACTACAATAAAAGGAGGTGGCTACACCTTC.

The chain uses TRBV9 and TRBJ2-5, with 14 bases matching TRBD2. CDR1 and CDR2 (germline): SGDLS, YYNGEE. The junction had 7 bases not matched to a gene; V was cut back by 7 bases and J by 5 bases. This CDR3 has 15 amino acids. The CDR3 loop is CASAMGLAGVETQYF. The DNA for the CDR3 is TGTGCCAGCGCGATGGGACTAGCGGGAGTGGAGACCCAGTACTTC.

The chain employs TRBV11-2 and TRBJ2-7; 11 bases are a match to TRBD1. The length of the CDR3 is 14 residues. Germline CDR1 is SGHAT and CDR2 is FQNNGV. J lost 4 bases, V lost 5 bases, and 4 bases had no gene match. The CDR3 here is CASSVGQGAYEQYF. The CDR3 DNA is TGTGCCAGCAGCGTCGGACAGGGGGCGTACGAGCAGTACTTC.

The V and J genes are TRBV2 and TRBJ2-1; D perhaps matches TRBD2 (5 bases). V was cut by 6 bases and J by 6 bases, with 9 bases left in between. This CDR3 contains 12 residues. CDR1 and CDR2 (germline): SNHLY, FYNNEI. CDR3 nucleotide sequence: TGTGCCAGCAGACTAGAATCCAATGAGCAGTTCTTC. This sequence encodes CASRLESNEQFF.

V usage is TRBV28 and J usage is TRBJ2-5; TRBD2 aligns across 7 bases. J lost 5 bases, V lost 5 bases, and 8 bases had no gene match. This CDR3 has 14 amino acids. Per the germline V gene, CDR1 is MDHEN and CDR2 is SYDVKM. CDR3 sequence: CASSPPGGWETQYF. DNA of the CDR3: TGTGCCAGCAGTCCGCCGGGGGGTTGGGAGACCCAGTACTTC.

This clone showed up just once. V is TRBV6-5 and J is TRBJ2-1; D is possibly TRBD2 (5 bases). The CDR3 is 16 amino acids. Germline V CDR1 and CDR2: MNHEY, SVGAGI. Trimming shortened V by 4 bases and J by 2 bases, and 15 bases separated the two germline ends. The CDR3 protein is CASSSLGRATYNEQFF. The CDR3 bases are TGTGCCAGCAGTTCCCTCGGGCGGGCAACCTACAATGAGCAGTTCTTC.

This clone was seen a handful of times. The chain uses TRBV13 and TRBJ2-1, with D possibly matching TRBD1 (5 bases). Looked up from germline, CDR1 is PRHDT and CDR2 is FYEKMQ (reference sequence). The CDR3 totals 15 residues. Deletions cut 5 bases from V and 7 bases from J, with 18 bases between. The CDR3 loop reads CASSVGWGLGNEQFF. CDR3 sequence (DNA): TGTGCCAGCAGCGTGGGGTGGGGCCTGGGGAATGAGCAGTTCTTC. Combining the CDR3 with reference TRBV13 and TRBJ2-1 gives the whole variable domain AAGVIQSPRHLIKEKRETATLKCYPIPRHDTVYWYQQGPGQDPQFLISFYEKMQSDKGSIPDRFSAQQFSDYHSELNMSSLELGDSALYFCASSVGWGLGNEQFFGPGTRLTVL.

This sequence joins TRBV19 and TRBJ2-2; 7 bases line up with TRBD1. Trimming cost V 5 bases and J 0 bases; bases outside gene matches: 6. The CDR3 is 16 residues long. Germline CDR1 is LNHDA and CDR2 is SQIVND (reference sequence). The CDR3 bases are TGTGCCAGTAGTGGCCACGGGACAGCGAACACCGGGGAGCTGTTTTTT. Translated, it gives CASSGHGTANTGELFF.

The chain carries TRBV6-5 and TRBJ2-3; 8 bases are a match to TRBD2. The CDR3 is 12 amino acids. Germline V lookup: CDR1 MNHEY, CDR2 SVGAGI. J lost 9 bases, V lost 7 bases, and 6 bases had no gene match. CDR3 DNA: TGTGCCAGCACCTATAGCGGGAACACGCAGTATTTT. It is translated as CASTYSGNTQYF.

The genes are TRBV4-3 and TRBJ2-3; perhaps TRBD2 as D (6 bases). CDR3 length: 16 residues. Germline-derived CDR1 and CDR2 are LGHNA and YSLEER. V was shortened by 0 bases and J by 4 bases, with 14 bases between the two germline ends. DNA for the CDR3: TGCGCCAGCAGCCAAGAGACTTCCCGGGGGTCAGATACGCAGTATTTT. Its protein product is CASSQETSRGSDTQYF.

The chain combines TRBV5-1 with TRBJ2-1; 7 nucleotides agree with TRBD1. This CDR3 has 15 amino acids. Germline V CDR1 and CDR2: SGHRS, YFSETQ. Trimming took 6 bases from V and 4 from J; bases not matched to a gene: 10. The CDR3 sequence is CASTGTVEGYNEQFF. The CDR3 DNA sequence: TGCGCCAGCACCGGGACAGTTGAGGGGTACAATGAGCAGTTCTTC.

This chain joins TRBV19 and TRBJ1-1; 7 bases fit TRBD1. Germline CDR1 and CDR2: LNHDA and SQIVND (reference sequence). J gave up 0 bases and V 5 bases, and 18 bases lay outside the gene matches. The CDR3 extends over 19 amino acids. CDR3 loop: CASSPIGQAKSIMNTEAFF. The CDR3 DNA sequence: TGTGCCAGTAGTCCGATAGGACAGGCTAAGAGTATCATGAACACTGAAGCTTTCTTT.

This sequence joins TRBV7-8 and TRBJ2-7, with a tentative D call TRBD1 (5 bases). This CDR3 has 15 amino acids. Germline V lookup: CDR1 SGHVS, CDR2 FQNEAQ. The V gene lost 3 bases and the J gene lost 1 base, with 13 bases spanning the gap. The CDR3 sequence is CASSFQGFGSYEQYF. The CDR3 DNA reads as TGTGCCAGCAGCTTTCAGGGCTTCGGATCCTACGAGCAGTACTTC. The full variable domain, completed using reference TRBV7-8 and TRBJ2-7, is GAGVSQSPRYKVAKRGQDVALRCDPISGHVSLFWYQQALGQGPEFLTYFQNEAQLDKSGLPSDRFFAERPEGSVSTLKIQRTQQEDSAVYLCASSFQGFGSYEQYFGPGTRLTVT.

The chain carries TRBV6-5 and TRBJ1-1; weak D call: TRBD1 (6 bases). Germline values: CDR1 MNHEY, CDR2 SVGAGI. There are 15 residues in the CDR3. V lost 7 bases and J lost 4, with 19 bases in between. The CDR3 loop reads CASINSGRGGTEAFF. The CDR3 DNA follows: TGTGCCAGCATCAACTCAGGGAGGGGGGGCACTGAAGCTTTCTTT.

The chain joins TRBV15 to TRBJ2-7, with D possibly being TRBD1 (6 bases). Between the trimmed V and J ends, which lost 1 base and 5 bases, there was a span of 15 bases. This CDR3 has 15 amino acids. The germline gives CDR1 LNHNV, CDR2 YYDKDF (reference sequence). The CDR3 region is CATSRGTNDRNEQYF. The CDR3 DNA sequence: TGTGCCACCAGCAGAGGAACGAACGACAGGAACGAGCAGTACTTC.

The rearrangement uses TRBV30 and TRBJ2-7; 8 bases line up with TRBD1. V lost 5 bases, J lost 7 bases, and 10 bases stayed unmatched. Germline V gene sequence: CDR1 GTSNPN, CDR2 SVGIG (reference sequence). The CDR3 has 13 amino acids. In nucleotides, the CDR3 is TGTGCCTGGGTTAGGGCAGGGGGCGTTGAGCAGTACTTC. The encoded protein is CAWVRAGGVEQYF.

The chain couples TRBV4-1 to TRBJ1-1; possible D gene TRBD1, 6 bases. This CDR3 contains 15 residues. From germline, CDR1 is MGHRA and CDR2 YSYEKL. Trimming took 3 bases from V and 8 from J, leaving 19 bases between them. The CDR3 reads CASSQRDLGRGEAFF. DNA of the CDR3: TGCGCCAGCAGCCAGAGGGACCTCGGGAGGGGGGAAGCTTTCTTT.

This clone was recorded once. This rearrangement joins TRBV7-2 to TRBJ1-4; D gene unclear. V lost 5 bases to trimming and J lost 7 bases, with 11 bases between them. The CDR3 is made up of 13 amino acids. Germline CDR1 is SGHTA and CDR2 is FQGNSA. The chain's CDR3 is CASSVSGVEKLFF. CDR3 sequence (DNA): TGTGCCAGCAGCGTAAGCGGGGTTGAAAAACTGTTTTTT.

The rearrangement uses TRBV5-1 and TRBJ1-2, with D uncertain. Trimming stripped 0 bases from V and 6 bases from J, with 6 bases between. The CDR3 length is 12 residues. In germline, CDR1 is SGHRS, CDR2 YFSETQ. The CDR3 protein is CASSLGENGYTF. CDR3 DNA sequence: TGCGCCAGCAGCTTGGGTGAGAATGGCTACACCTTC.

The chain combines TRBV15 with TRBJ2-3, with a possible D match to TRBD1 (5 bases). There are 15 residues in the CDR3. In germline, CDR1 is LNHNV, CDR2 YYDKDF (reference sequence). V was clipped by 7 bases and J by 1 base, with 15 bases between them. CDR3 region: CATTTWGGGTDTQYF. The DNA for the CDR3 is TGTGCCACCACCACCTGGGGCGGAGGCACAGATACGCAGTATTTT.

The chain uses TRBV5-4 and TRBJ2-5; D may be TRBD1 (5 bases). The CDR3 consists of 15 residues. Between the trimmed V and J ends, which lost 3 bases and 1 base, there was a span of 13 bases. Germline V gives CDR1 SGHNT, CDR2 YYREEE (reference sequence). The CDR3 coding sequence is TGTGCCAGCAGCTCCCGACAGATGGCCCAAGAGACCCAGTACTTC. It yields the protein CASSSRQMAQETQYF.

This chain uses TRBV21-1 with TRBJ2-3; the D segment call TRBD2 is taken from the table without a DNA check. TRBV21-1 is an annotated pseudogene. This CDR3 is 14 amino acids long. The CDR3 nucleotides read TGTGCCAGCAGCAGACCCGCCCCTAGCGATACGCAGTATTTT. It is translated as CASSRPAPSDTQYF.

As DNA, the CDR3 is TGTGCCAGCAGCTCCTGGGACAGATACAATGAGCAGTTCTTC. Protein product: CASSSWDRYNEQFF. V is TRBV7-9 and J is TRBJ2-1; 7 bases agree with TRBD1. The germline V gene has CDR1 SEHNR and CDR2 FQNEAQ (reference sequence). The CDR3 sequence is 14 residues long. The trim removed 4 bases at V and 4 bases at J, leaving 4 bases unmatched.

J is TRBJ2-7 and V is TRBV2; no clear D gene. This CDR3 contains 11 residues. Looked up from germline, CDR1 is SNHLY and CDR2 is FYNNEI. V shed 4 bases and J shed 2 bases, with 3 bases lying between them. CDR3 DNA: TGTGCCAGCAGTGCAACCTACGAGCAGTACTTC. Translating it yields CASSATYEQYF.